This TCR beta chain was obtained from a study of Graves' ophthalmopathy and Graves' hyperthyroidism. About the study: Over 18 months of follow-up, stable hyperthyroidism required that no ophthalmopathy appear.

People with hyperthyroidism were aged 18 to 65 and newly diagnosed, under 2 months' duration. The diagnostic workup employed clinical symptoms, serum thyroxine, TRAb, thyroid ultrasound and orbital computed tomography. Broader study findings: Detected in blood as well were most expanded thyroid clonotypes with frequency above 0.001.

Remarks on this clonotype: Antigen specificity is unknown. A much more abundant neighbour one base away suggests this may be a read error.

RNA served as the template for amplifying TCR beta CDR3 regions. Following a first-round RT-PCR that used HTBI primers, a second-round multiplex PCR was carried out. TCRdb analysed the multiplex PCR reads with MiXCR anew, one entry per CDR3 protein. This repertoire shows 900,000 to 1,200,000 distinct CDR3 sequences, about 40% found once; its top ten account for 11%. Sequenced: peripheral blood or thyroid tissue (not recorded which). The clonotype originates from an adult man with Graves' hyperthyroidism.

CDR3 protein: CASSQDELGDETQYF. The CDR3 region has the DNA TGCGCCAGCAGCCAAGACGAGTTAGGGGACGAGACCCAGTACTTC. The rearrangement uses TRBV4-1 and TRBJ2-5, with D perhaps TRBD1 or TRBD2 (5 bases each). The CDR3 contains 15 residues. Trimming removed 0 bases from V and 5 bases from J, with 13 bases in between. From germline, CDR1 is MGHRA and CDR2 YSYEKL.